Below, 24 T cell receptor beta chains from the same sample are listed, as sequenced in a study of regulatory T cells in long-lasting Graves disease. Noted time point: newly diagnosed GD, antithyroid drugs for less than 3 months. TCR sequences were obtained from RNA taken from PBMCs. The authors built TCR beta libraries using iRepertoire HTBI primers and Arm-PCR of CDR3 regions. TCRdb fed the multiplex PCR reads into MiXCR, producing one record per CDR3 protein. The sample lists roughly 400,000 distinct CDR3 sequences; roughly 17% were seen once. In addition, the sample was reused for a study of T cells in Graves' hyperthyroidism and ophthalmopathy.

The source material was peripheral blood mononuclear cells (PBMCs), sampled at new diagnosis, from a patient treated with antithyroid drugs. These receptors were obtained from a woman in her late teens or twenties with Graves disease.

This clonotype appeared many times. The V gene is TRBV5-5, the J gene TRBJ2-1; D perhaps matches TRBD1 (6 bases). Germline CDR1 is SGHKS and CDR2 is YYEKEE (reference sequence). The CDR3 extends over 13 amino acids. V lost 2 bases to trimming and J lost 8 bases, with 11 bases between them. In DNA form, the CDR3 reads TGTGCCAGCAGCTTACAGGGTAGGGATGAGCAGTTCTTC. Translation: CASSLQGRDEQFF.

Points on this clonotype: The junction does not match germline at one end; this may be a read error. This rearrangement joins TRBV3-1 to TRBJ1-1; possible D gene TRBD1, 6 bases. The V gene's germline CDR1 is LGHDT and CDR2 YNNKEL (reference sequence). CDR3 length: 13 amino acids. CDR3 region: CASSQDVGGGGVF. The CDR3 nucleotides read TGTGCCAGCAGCCAAGATGTGGGGGGCGGCGGAGTCTTT. Complete variable domain (other parts from reference TRBV3-1 and TRBJ1-1): DTAVSQTPKYLVTQMGNDKSIKCEQNLGHDTMYWYKQDSKKFLKIMFSYNNKELIINETVPNRFSPKSPDKAHLNLHINSLELGDSAVYFCASSQDVGGGGVFGQGTRLTVV.

This clonotype was observed a handful of times. This chain joins TRBV7-6 and TRBJ2-2; D is possibly TRBD1 or TRBD2 (6 bases each). The CDR3 is 15 residues long. CDR1 is SGHVS and CDR2 is FNYEAQ in the germline V gene. V lost 5 bases, J lost 7 bases, and 17 bases lay in between. CDR3 DNA: TGTGCCAGCAGCAGATTCCAGGGGCGGGGCGGGGAGCTGTTTTTT. Encoded protein: CASSRFQGRGGELFF.

At least ten counts were recorded for this clonotype. The V call is TRBV6-1, the J call TRBJ2-7; D is possibly TRBD2 (5 bases). Trimming removed 11 bases at V and 0 bases at J, with 8 bases between. CDR1 and CDR2 from the germline V gene are MNHNS and SASEGT. The CDR3 totals 11 residues. The CDR3 DNA follows: TGTGCCTTCGGGGACTCCTACGAGCAGTACTTC. As protein: CAFGDSYEQYF.

CDR3 sequence (DNA): TGTGCCAGCTCACCCGGGACAAATACGGAAAACACCATATATTTT. This sequence encodes CASSPGTNTENTIYF. The chain uses TRBV18 and TRBJ1-3, with D tentatively TRBD1 (6 bases). Per the germline V gene, CDR1 is KGHSH and CDR2 is LQKENI. The V and J ends lost 3 bases and 6 bases respectively, with 15 bases between them. The CDR3 spans 15 residues. Together with reference TRBV18 and TRBJ1-3, the CDR3 gives the full variable domain: NAGVMQNPRHLVRRRGQEARLRCSPMKGHSHVYWYRQLPEEGLKFMVYLQKENIIDESGMPKERFSAEFPKEGPSILRIQQVVRGDSAAYFCASSPGTNTENTIYFGEGSWLTVV.

This clonotype was seen many times. The CDR3 is CASSPRQGHDEQYF. In DNA form, the CDR3 reads TGTGCCAGCTCACCGCGTCAGGGCCACGACGAGCAGTACTTC. The V gene is TRBV18, the J gene TRBJ2-7; perhaps TRBD1 as D (5 bases). Germline loops: CDR1 KGHSH, CDR2 LQKENI. The CDR3 runs to 14 residues. The V gene lost 3 bases and the J gene lost 5 bases, with 14 bases spanning the gap. The whole variable domain, filled in from reference TRBV18 and TRBJ2-7, reads NAGVMQNPRHLVRRRGQEARLRCSPMKGHSHVYWYRQLPEEGLKFMVYLQKENIIDESGMPKERFSAEFPKEGPSILRIQQVVRGDSAAYFCASSPRQGHDEQYFGPGTRLTVT.

This chain connects TRBV9 to TRBJ1-1; D may be TRBD1 (5 bases). The germline V gene encodes CDR1 SGDLS and CDR2 YYNGEE. V lost 4 bases and J lost 0, with 13 bases in between. The CDR3 covers 15 residues. The CDR3 coding sequence is TGTGCCAGCAGCCCTCGGTGGGGGATGAACACTGAAGCTTTCTTT. The encoded protein is CASSPRWGMNTEAFF. Filled out from reference TRBV9 and TRBJ1-1, the complete variable domain reads DSGVTQTPKHLITATGQRVTLRCSPRSGDLSVYWYQQSLDQGLQFLIQYYNGEERAKGNILERFSAQQFPDLHSELNLSSLELGDSALYFCASSPRWGMNTEAFFGQGTRLTVV.

This clonotype appeared many times. One end of the junction fails to match germline, which may point to a read error. The rearrangement joins TRBV7-8 to TRBJ2-7; TRBD2 matches 8 bases. This CDR3 spans 14 amino acids. CDR1 is SGHVS and CDR2 is FQNEAQ in the germline V gene. The CDR3 spells CASSIAGPSYEQYF. CDR3 nucleotide sequence: TGTGCCAGCAGCATAGCGGGGCCCTCCTACGAGCAGTACTTC.

In regard to this clonotype: It may be a read error: a sequence one base away is much more abundant. The V and J genes are TRBV7-2 and TRBJ2-1; D is ambiguous. Germline V gene data show CDR1 as SGHTA and CDR2 as FQGNSA. This CDR3 is 14 amino acids long. Trimming took 5 bases from V and 10 from J, leaving 18 bases between them. CDR3: CASSLPLGGYEQFF. In DNA form, the CDR3 reads TGTGCCAGCAGCCTCCCGTTAGGTGGCTACGAGCAGTTCTTC.

There are a few counts of this clonotype. The J gene is TRBJ2-2, the V gene TRBV3-1; D is perhaps TRBD1 or TRBD2 (5 bases each). V lost 1 base to trimming and J lost 5 bases, with 14 bases between them. Per germline, CDR1 LGHDT and CDR2 YNNKEL (reference sequence). The CDR3 is 16 amino acids. CDR3 bases: TGTGCCAGCAGCCAAGTTCTCGGGGCCTGGACCGGGGAGCTGTTTTTT. Translated: CASSQVLGAWTGELFF. Using reference TRBV3-1 and TRBJ2-2 for the parts outside the CDR3, the full variable domain is DTAVSQTPKYLVTQMGNDKSIKCEQNLGHDTMYWYKQDSKKFLKIMFSYNNKELIINETVPNRFSPKSPDKAHLNLHINSLELGDSAVYFCASSQVLGAWTGELFFGEGSRLTVL.

As regards this clonotype: This likely comes from a read error, as the CDR3 has no conserved phenylalanine or tryptophan at its end. This sequence joins TRBV28 and TRBJ1-5, with D tentatively TRBD1 (6 bases). The CDR3 is made up of 15 amino acids. Trimming took 2 bases from V and 5 from J, leaving 13 bases between them. Germline V gene sequence: CDR1 MDHEN, CDR2 SYDVKM. The CDR3 spells CASSLVGRGDQPQHS. The CDR3 DNA is TGTGCCAGCAGTTTAGTGGGTAGGGGGGATCAGCCCCAGCATTCT.

The chain joins TRBV29-1 to TRBJ1-2; perhaps TRBD1 as D (6 bases). The CDR3 is 12 residues long. V lost 5 bases, J lost 10 bases, and 17 bases lay in between. CDR1 is SQVTM, CDR2 ANQGSEA, per germline. This chain's CDR3 is CSVSWTAEDYTF. The CDR3 coding sequence is TGCAGCGTTAGCTGGACAGCCGAGGACTACACCTTC.

This clonotype was detected ten times or more. The V and J genes are TRBV20-1 and TRBJ2-1; 13 positions match TRBD2. From germline, CDR1 is DFQATT and CDR2 SNEGSKA (reference sequence). J was trimmed by 0 bases and V by 4 bases; bases with no gene match: 3. CDR3 length equals 16 residues. The CDR3, as DNA: TGCAGTGCTATGACTAGCGGGAGGAGCTCCTACAATGAGCAGTTCTTC. Its protein is CSAMTSGRSSYNEQFF.

There are a few counts of this clonotype. The chain carries TRBV7-9 and TRBJ1-2; D uncertain. The CDR3 is made up of 10 amino acids. V lost 5 bases and J lost 5, with 3 bases in between. The germline V gene has CDR1 SEHNR and CDR2 FQNEAQ (reference sequence). The CDR3 spells CASSLYGYTF. The DNA of the CDR3 is TGTGCCAGCAGCCTTTATGGCTACACCTTC. Variable domain in full (rest from reference TRBV7-9 and TRBJ1-2): DTGVSQNPRHKITKRGQNVTFRCDPISEHNRLYWYRQTLGQGPEFLTYFQNEAQLEKSRLLSDRFSAERPKGSFSTLEIQRTEQGDSAMYLCASSLYGYTFGSGTRLTVV.

In regard to this clonotype: This could be a read error, since a much larger clone is one nucleotide away. This chain connects TRBV12-3 or TRBV12-4 to TRBJ2-3; 8 bases agree with TRBD2. The DNA end favors TRBJ2-7, so the J call may be wrong. This CDR3 is 14 amino acids long. In DNA form, the CDR3 reads TGTGCCAGCAGTTTGACGGGAGGGTGGGGTGAGCAGTACTTC. It codes for CASSLTGGWGEQYF.

This clonotype was counted at least ten times. The chain is built from TRBV7-9 and TRBJ2-7; tentatively, D is TRBD2 (6 bases). Germline loops: CDR1 SEHNR, CDR2 FQNEAQ (reference sequence). V was shortened by 6 bases and J by 2 bases, with 14 bases between the two germline ends. The CDR3 extends over 14 amino acids. The CDR3 spells CASRSGTDPYEQYF. CDR3 sequence (DNA): TGTGCCAGCAGGTCCGGGACTGACCCCTACGAGCAGTACTTC. Supplemented by reference TRBV7-9 and TRBJ2-7, the full variable domain reads DTGVSQNPRHKITKRGQNVTFRCDPISEHNRLYWYRQTLGQGPEFLTYFQNEAQLEKSRLLSDRFSAERPKGSFSTLEIQRTEQGDSAMYLCASRSGTDPYEQYFGPGTRLTVT.

The chain uses TRBV29-1 and TRBJ2-3; TRBD1 or TRBD2 may be the D gene (6 bases each). The V gene's germline CDR1 is SQVTM and CDR2 ANQGSEA. CDR3 length: 12 residues. V was cut by 6 bases and J by 6 bases, with 13 bases left in between. The CDR3 here is CSVARGLDTQYF. CDR3 nucleotide sequence: TGCAGCGTCGCCCGGGGGCTGGATACGCAGTATTTT.

V usage is TRBV30 and J usage is TRBJ1-1, with D possibly being TRBD1 (6 bases). This CDR3 is 13 amino acids long. The V and J ends lost 7 bases and 0 bases respectively, with 12 bases between them. Germline loops: CDR1 GTSNPN, CDR2 SVGIG (reference sequence). The CDR3 sequence: CASGRGMNTEAFF. The CDR3 DNA sequence: TGTGCCTCCGGAAGGGGGATGAACACTGAAGCTTTCTTT.

The chain couples TRBV20-1 to TRBJ2-1, with 8 nucleotides matching TRBD1. With V trimmed by 2 bases and J by 8 bases, 5 bases remained unmatched. Germline V gene sequence: CDR1 DFQATT, CDR2 SNEGSKA (reference sequence). The CDR3 spans 13 residues. The CDR3 DNA follows: TGCAGTGCTAGACGGACAGGGTTCGATGAGCAGTTCTTC. Its translation: CSARRTGFDEQFF.

This clonotype has at least ten counts. The genes are TRBV5-8 and TRBJ2-7; TRBD1 is a possible D gene (6 bases). The CDR3 runs 17 residues. The germline gives CDR1 SGHTS, CDR2 YDEGEE. Trimming cost V 0 bases and J 2 bases, with 18 bases left between them. CDR3 sequence reads: CASSLVVGTPKPYEQYF. CDR3 in DNA: TGTGCCAGCAGCTTGGTGGTGGGGACACCAAAGCCCTACGAGCAGTACTTC.

This clonotype was observed at least ten times. The V gene is TRBV30, the J gene TRBJ2-1; D gene uncertain. V was pared by 0 bases and J by 6 bases, with 6 bases between. CDR1 and CDR2 from the germline V gene are GTSNPN and SVGIG (reference sequence). The CDR3 length is 12 residues. CDR3 protein: CAWSVRINEQFF. The DNA for the CDR3 is TGTGCCTGGAGTGTAAGAATCAATGAGCAGTTCTTC.

This clonotype was counted ten times or more. The V call is TRBV28, the J call TRBJ1-1, with a possible D match to TRBD1 (6 bases). V shed 4 bases and J shed 1 base, with 22 bases lying between them. The CDR3 extends over 18 amino acids. From germline, CDR1 is MDHEN and CDR2 SYDVKM. The CDR3, as DNA: TGTGCCAGCAGTTCCCTGTATCGGTCACAGGGTTGGAACACTGAAGCTTTCTTT. The encoded protein is CASSSLYRSQGWNTEAFF.

A few counts support this clonotype. The chain couples TRBV3-1 to TRBJ2-1; D unresolved. Germline V gives CDR1 LGHDT, CDR2 YNNKEL (reference sequence). V shed 1 base and J shed 8 bases, with 9 bases lying between them. The CDR3 sequence is 13 residues long. The CDR3 DNA reads TGTGCCAGCAGCCAAGCTGGCAGCGATGAGCAGTTCTTC. It yields the protein CASSQAGSDEQFF.

The sample holds a few counts of this clonotype. This chain connects TRBV4-3 to TRBJ2-1; D remains unclear. Between the trimmed V and J ends, which lost 4 bases and 9 bases, there was a span of 22 bases. The CDR3 is 16 residues long. Germline CDR1 LGHNA, CDR2 YSLEER. The CDR3 nucleotides read TGCGCCAGCAGCCCTAACGAGAGATCCCTTTTCGGTGAGCAGTTCTTC. This encodes CASSPNERSLFGEQFF.